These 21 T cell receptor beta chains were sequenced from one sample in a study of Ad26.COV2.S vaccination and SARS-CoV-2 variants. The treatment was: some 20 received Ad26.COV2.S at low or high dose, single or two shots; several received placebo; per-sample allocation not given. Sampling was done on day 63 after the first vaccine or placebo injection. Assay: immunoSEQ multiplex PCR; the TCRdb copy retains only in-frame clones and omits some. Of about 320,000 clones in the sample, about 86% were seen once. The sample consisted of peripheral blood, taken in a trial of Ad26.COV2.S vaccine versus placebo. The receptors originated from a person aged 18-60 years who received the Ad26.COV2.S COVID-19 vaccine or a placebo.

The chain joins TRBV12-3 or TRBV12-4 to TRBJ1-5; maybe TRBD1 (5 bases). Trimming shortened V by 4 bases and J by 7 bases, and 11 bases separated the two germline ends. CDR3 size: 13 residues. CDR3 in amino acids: CASSSGYDQPQHF. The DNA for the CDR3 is TGTGCCAGCAGTTCAGGGTACGACCAGCCCCAGCATTTT.

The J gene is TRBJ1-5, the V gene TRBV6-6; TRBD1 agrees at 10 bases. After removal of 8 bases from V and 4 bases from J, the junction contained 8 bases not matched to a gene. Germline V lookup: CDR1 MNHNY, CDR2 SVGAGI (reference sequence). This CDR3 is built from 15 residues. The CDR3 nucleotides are TGTGCCAGCGAACCCTGGGGACAGGGGAATCAGCCCCAGCATTTT. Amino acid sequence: CASEPWGQGNQPQHF.

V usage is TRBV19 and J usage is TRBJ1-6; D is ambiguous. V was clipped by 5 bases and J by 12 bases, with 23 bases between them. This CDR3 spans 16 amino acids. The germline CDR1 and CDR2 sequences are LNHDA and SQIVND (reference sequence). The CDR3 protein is CASSPGKAAGKRPLHF. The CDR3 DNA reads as TGTGCCAGTAGTCCCGGGAAGGCGGCTGGGAAAAGACCCCTCCACTTT.

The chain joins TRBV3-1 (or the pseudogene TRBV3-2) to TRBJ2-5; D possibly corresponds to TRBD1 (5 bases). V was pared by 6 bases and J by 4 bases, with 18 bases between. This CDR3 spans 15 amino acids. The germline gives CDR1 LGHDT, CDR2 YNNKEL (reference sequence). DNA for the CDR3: TGTGCCAGCAGTCCATCAGGGTATTCCGCAGAGACCCAGTACTTC. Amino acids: CASSPSGYSAETQYF.

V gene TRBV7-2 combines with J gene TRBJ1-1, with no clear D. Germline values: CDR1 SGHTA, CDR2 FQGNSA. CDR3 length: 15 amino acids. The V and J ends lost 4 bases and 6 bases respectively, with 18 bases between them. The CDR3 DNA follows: TGTGCCAGCAGCTCCCGCGGGAAGCGGAGGGCTGAAGCTTTCTTT. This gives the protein CASSSRGKRRAEAFF.

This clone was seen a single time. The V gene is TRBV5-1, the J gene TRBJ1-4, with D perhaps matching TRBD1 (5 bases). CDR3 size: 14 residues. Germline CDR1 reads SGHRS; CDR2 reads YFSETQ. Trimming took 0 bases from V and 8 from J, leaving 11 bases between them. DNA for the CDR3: TGCGCCAGCAGCTTGGGCGGGGGACGGGAAAAACTGTTTTTT. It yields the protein CASSLGGGREKLFF.

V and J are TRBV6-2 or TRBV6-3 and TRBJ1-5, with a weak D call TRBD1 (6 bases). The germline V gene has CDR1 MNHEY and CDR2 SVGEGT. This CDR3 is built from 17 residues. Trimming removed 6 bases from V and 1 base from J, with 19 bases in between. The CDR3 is CASSPNTGRVSNQPQHF. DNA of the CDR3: TGTGCCAGCAGCCCAAACACAGGGCGGGTCAGCAATCAGCCCCAGCATTTT.

The CDR3 DNA reads as TGCGCCAGCAAAAGGGGAGGGCCGATTTCCACCGGGGAGCTGTTTTTT. Residues: CASKRGGPISTGELFF. The J gene is TRBJ2-2, the V gene TRBV5-1, with TRBD2 identical over 7 bases. CDR3 length equals 16 residues. The V segment lost 6 bases and the J segment 4 bases; nucleotides outside the gene matches: 12. The V gene's germline CDR1 is SGHRS and CDR2 YFSETQ.

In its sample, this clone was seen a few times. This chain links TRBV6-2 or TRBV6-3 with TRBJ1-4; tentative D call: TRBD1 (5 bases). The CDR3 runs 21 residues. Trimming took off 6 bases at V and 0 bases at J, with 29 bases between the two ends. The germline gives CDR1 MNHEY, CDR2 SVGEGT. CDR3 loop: CASSHPSKDTRRTSTNEKLFF. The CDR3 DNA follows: TGTGCCAGCAGCCACCCCTCGAAGGACACCCGTCGAACCTCAACTAATGAAAAACTGTTTTTT.

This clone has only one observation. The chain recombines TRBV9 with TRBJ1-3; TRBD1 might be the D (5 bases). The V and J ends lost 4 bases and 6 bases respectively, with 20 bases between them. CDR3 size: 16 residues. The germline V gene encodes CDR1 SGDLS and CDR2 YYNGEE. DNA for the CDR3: TGTGCCAGCAGCTTCAGTACTGCCGGGACTAAAAACACCATATATTTT. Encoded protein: CASSFSTAGTKNTIYF.

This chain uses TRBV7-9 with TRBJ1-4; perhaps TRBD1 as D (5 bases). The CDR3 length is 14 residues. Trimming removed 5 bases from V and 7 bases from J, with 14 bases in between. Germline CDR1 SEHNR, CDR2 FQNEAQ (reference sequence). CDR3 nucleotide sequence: TGTGCCAGCAGCCCTGAGGGCGGGGGTGAAAAACTGTTTTTT. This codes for CASSPEGGGEKLFF. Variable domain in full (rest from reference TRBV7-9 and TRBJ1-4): DTGVSQNPRHKITKRGQNVTFRCDPISEHNRLYWYRQTLGQGPEFLTYFQNEAQLEKSRLLSDRFSAERPKGSFSTLEIQRTEQGDSAMYLCASSPEGGGEKLFFGSGTQLSVL.

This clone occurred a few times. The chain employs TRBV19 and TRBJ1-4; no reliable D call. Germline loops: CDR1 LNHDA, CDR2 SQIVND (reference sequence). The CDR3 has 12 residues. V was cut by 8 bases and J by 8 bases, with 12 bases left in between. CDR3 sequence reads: CASRRIGEKLFF. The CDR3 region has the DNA TGTGCCAGTCGGCGAATTGGAGAAAAACTGTTTTTT.

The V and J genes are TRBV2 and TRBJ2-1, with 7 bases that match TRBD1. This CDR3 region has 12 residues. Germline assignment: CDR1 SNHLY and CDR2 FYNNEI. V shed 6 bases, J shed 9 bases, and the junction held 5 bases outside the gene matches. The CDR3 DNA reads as TGTGCCAGCAGAATGGACAGGACTGAGCAGTTCTTC. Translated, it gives CASRMDRTEQFF.

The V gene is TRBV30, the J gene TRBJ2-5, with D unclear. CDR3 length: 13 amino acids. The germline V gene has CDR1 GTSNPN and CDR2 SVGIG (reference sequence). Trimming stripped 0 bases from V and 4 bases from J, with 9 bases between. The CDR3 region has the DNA TGTGCCTGGAGTGTATTAGGAAGAGAGACCCAGTACTTC. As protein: CAWSVLGRETQYF.

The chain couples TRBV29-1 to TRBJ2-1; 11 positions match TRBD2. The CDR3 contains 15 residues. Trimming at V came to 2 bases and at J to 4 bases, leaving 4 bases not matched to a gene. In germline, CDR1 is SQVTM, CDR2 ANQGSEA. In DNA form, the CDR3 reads TGCAGCGTTGAACTAGCGGGGGGCCGATACAATGAGCAGTTCTTC. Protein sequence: CSVELAGGRYNEQFF.

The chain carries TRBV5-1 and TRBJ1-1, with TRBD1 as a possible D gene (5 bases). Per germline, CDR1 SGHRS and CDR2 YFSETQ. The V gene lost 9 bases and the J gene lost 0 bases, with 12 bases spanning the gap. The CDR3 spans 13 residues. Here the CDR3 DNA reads TGCGCCACCCGGGGACCGATGAACACTGAAGCTTTCTTT. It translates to CATRGPMNTEAFF. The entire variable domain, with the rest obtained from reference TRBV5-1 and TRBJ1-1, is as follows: KAGVTQTPRYLIKTRGQQVTLSCSPISGHRSVSWYQQTPGQGLQFLFEYFSETQRNKGNFPGRFSGRQFSNSRSEMNVSTLELGDSALYLCATRGPMNTEAFFGQGTRLTVV.

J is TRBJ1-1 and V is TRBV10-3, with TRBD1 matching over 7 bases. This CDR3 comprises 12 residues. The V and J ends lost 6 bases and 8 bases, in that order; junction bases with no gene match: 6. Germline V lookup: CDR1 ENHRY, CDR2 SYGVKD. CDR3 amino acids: CAISGTEPEAFF. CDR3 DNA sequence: TGTGCCATCAGCGGGACAGAACCCGAAGCTTTCTTT.

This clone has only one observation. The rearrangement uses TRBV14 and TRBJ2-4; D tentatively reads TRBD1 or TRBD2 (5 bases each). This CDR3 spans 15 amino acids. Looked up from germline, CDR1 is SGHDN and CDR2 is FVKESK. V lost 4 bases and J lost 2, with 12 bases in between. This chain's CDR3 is CASSPGSGPKNIQYF. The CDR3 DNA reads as TGTGCCAGCAGCCCCGGATCGGGACCCAAAAACATTCAGTACTTC.

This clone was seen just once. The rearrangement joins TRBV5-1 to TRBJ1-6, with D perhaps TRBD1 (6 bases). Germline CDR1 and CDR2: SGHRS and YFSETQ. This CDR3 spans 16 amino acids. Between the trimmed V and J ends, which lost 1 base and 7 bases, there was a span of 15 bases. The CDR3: CASSLIAQGNNSPLHF. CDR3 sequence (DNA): TGCGCCAGCAGCTTGATTGCCCAGGGGAACAATTCACCCCTCCACTTT.

The CDR3 DNA sequence: TGTGCCAGTCAAGGTAGCACAGATACGCAGTATTTT. As protein: CASQGSTDTQYF. The chain is built from TRBV2 and TRBJ2-3; D is ambiguous. V was trimmed by 9 bases and J by 0 bases, leaving 7 bases between them. CDR1 is SNHLY and CDR2 is FYNNEI in the germline V gene. CDR3 length equals 12 residues. The full variable domain, rest sourced from reference TRBV2 and TRBJ2-3, is EPEVTQTPSHQVTQMGQEVILRCVPISNHLYFYWYRQILGQKVEFLVSFYNNEISEKSEIFDDQFSVERPDGSNFTLKIRSTKLEDSAMYFCASQGSTDTQYFGPGTRLTVL.

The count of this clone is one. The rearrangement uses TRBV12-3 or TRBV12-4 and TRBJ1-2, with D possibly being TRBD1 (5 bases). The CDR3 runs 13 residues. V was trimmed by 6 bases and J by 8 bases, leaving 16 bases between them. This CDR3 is CASSPGGARGYTF. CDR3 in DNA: TGTGCCAGCAGCCCCGGCGGGGCTAGGGGCTACACCTTC.